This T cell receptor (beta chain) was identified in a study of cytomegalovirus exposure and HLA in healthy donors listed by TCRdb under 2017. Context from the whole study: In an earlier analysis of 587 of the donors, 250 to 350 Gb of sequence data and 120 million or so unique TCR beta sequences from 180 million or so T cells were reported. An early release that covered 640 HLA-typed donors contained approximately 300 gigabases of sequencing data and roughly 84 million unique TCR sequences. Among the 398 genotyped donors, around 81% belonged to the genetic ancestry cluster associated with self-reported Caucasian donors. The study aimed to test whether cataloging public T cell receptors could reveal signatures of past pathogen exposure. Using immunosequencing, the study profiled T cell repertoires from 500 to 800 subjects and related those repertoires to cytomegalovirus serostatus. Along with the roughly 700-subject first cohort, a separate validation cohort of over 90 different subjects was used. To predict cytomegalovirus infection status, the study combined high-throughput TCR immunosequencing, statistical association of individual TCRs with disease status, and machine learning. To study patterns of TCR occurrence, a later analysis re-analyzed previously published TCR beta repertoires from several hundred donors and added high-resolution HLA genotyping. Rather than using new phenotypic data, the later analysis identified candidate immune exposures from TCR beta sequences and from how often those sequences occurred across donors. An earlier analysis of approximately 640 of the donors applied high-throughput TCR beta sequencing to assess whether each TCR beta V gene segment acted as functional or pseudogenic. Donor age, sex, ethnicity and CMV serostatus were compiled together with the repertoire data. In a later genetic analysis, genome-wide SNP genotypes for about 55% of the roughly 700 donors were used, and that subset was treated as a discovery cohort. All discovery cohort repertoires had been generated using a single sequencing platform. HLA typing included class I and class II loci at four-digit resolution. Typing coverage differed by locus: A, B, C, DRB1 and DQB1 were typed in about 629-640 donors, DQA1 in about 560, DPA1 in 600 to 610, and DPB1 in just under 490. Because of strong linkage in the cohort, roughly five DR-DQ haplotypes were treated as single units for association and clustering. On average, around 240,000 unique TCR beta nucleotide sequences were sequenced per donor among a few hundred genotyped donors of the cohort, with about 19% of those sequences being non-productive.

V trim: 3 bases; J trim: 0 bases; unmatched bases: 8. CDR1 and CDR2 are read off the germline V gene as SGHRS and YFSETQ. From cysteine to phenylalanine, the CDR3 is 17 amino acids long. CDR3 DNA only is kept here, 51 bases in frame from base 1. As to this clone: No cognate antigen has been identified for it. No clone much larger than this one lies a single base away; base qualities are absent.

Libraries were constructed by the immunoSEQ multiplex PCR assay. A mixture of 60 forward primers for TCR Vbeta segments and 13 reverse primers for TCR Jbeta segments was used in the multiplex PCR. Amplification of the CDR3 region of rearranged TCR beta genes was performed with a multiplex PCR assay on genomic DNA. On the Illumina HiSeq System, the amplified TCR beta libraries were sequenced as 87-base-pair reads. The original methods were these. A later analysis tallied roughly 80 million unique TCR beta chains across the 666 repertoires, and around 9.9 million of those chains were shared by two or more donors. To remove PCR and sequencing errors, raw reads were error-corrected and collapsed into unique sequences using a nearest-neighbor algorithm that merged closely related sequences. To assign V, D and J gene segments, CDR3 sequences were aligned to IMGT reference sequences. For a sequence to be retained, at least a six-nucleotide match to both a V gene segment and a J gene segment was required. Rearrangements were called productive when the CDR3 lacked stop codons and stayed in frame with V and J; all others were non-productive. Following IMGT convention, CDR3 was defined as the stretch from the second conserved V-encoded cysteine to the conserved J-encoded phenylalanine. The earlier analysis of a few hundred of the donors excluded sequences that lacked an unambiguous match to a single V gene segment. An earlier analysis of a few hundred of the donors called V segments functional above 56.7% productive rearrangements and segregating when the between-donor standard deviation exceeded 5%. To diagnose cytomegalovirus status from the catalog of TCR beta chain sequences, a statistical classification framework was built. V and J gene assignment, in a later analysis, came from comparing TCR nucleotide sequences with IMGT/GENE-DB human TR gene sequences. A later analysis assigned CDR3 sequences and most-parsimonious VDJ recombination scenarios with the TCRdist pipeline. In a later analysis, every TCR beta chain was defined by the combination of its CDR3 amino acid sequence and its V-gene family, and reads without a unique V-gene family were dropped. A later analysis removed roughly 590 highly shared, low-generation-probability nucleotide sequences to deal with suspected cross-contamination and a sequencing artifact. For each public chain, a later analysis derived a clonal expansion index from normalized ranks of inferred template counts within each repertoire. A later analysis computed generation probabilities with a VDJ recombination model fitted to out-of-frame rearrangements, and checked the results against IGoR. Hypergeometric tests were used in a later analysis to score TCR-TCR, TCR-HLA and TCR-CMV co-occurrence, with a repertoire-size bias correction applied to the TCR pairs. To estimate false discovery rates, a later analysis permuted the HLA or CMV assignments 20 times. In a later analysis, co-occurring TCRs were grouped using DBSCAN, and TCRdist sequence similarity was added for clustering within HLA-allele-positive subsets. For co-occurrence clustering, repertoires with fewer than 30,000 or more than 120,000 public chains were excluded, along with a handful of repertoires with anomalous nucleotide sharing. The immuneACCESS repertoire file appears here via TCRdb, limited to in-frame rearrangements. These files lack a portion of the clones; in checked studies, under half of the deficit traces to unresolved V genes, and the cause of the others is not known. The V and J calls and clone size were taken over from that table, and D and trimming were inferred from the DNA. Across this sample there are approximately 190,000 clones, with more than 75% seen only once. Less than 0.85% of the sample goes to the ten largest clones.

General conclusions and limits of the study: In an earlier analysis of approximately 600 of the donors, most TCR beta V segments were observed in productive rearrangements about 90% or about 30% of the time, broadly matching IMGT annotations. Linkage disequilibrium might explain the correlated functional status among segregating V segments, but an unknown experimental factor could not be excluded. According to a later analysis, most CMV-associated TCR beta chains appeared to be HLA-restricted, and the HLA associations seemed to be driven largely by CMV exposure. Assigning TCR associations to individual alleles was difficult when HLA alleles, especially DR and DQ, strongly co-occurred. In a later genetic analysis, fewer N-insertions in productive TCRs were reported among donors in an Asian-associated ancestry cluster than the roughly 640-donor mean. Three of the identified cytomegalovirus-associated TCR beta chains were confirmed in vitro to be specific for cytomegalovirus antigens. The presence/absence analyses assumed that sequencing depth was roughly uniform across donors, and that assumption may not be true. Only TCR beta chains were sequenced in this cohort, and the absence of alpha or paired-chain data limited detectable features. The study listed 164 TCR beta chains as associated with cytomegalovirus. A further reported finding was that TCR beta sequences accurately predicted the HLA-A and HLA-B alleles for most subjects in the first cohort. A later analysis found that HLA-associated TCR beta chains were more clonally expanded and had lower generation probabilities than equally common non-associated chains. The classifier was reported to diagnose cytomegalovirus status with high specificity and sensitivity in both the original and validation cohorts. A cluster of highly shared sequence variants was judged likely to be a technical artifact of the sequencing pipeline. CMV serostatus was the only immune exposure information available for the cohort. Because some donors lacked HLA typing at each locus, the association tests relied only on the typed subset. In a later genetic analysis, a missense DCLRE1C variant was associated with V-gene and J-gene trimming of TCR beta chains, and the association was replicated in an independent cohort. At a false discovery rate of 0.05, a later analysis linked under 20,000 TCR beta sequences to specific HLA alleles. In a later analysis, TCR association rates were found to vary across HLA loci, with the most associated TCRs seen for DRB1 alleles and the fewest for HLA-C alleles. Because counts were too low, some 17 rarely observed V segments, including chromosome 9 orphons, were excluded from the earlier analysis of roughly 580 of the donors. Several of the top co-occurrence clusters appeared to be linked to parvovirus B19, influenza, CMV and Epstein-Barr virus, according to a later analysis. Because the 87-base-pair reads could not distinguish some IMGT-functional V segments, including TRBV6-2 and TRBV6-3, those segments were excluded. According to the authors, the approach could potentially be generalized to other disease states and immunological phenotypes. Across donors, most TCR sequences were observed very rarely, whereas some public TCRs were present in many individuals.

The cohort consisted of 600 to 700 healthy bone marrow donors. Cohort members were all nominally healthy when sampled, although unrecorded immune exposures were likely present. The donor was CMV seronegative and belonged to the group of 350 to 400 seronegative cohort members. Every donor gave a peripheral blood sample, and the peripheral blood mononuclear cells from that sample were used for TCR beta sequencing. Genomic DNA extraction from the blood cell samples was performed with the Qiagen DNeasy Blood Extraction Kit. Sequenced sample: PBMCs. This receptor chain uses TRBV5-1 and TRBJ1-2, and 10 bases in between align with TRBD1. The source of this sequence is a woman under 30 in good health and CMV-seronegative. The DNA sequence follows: TGCGCCAGCAGCTCGGGGACAGGGGCCGACCCTAACTATGGCTACACCTTC. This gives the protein CASSSGTGADPNYGYTF.